Listed below are T cell receptor beta chains from one sample, sequenced in a study of cytomegalovirus exposure and HLA in healthy donors. The data were produced by immunoSEQ multiplex PCR, yet TCRdb's version contains in-frame clones alone and is incomplete. The sample has 95,000 to 120,000 clones, over 75% seen once. Material for sequencing was PBMCs. The receptor set was obtained from a woman between 18 and 29 years old in good health and CMV-seronegative. CDR3s leave out the opening cysteine and the closing phenylalanine or tryptophan. The D gene is left open where the match is weak.

V	D	J	CDR3
TRBV5-4	TRBD2	TRBJ2-2	ASSLGGGAAGELF
TRBV6-1	TRBD1	TRBJ1-5	ASSNDRVGNQPQH
TRBV20-1	.	TRBJ1-2	SARGSADT
TRBV7-9	.	TRBJ2-2	ASSLVMTRAAAGELF
TRBV29-1	.	TRBJ2-7	SGEGPGYEQY
TRBV14	TRBD1	TRBJ2-7	ASSPGTGTYEQY
TRBV7-6	TRBD2	TRBJ2-5	ASSPHPGLDETQY
TRBV6-5	.	TRBJ1-1	ASSLQGLLNTEAF
TRBV11-2	.	TRBJ1-5	ASSLEGGQPQH
TRBV10-3	TRBD2	TRBJ2-3	AISGDPSGGPPTDTQY
TRBV4-2	TRBD2	TRBJ2-2	ASSPPAGGLNTGELF
TRBV30	.	TRBJ2-2	AWSVLSAPNTGELF
TRBV2	.	TRBJ1-1	ASRGLQNTEAF
TRBV6-1	TRBD1	TRBJ1-2	ASSETFGRGQGYYGYT
TRBV7-3	.	TRBJ2-7	ASSAWGGTGYEQY
TRBV7-2	TRBD1	TRBJ1-4	ASSFWDSYNEKLF
TRBV28	TRBD1	TRBJ1-2	ASTLTGGYGYT
TRBV30	TRBD1	TRBJ1-5	AWSLRDRDYQPQH
TRBV6-5	.	TRBJ1-6	ASSYEERTYNSPLH
TRBV10-3	.	TRBJ1-6	AISEYRDDSPLH
TRBV9	TRBD1	TRBJ2-2	ASSPTGTNTGELF
TRBV4-1	.	TRBJ2-3	ASSLHLPTPSTDTQY
TRBV5-1	.	TRBJ1-2	ASSSSGGGGYT
TRBV27	.	TRBJ2-3	ASSEGGGTDTQY
TRBV5-1	TRBD2	TRBJ2-2	ASSLVAGGPNGELF
TRBV27	.	TRBJ1-5	ASSLGAWGYQPQH
TRBV25-1	.	TRBJ2-3	ASSGAMDRADTQY
TRBV4-1	.	TRBJ1-1	ASSQGVNTEAF
TRBV13	TRBD1	TRBJ2-7	ASSLGMTGFDEQY
TRBV5-8	TRBD2	TRBJ2-3	ASSFRTSGGADTQY
TRBV27	.	TRBJ2-3	ASRQTSTQY
TRBV9	TRBD1	TRBJ1-1	ASSATGGGTEAF
TRBV28	.	TRBJ2-1	ASSLGGAYSNEQF
TRBV2	.	TRBJ2-1	ASSEPGSSYNEQF
TRBV19	TRBD1	TRBJ1-6	ASSGQGYSPLH
TRBV7-9	TRBD2	TRBJ2-1	ASRIAGEDNEQF
TRBV14	TRBD2	TRBJ2-7	ASSQGLADLYEQY